This is a list of T cell receptor beta chains from one sample in a study of cytomegalovirus exposure and HLA in healthy donors. TCRdb keeps only in-frame clones here, not all; method: immunoSEQ multiplex PCR. This table has about 180,000 clones, around 76% appearing once. The sequenced material came from PBMCs. These receptor sequences come from a woman aged 25 to 45 in good health and CMV-seropositive. CDR3s include the opening cysteine and the closing phenylalanine or tryptophan.

V gene: TRBV6-5
CDR3 protein: CASRLDRTYEQYF

V gene: TRBV10-3
CDR3 protein: CAISVGTGRTGELFF

V gene: TRBV29-1
CDR3 protein: CSVKGQGAGYGYTF

V gene: TRBV11-2
CDR3 protein: CASSLYQGAYSGNTIYF

V gene: TRBV9
CDR3 protein: CASSVEGGGSLRDTGELFF

V gene: TRBV2
CDR3 protein: CASSYSTDTQYF

V gene: TRBV5-3
CDR3 protein: CARSVTSGGLISYEQYF

V gene: TRBV25-1
CDR3 protein: CASSGGDADTQYF

V gene: TRBV30
CDR3 protein: CAWSSGQGYGYTF

V gene: TRBV4-1
CDR3 protein: CASSLDSALSTEAFF

V gene: TRBV19
CDR3 protein: CASSSGTYTEAFF

V gene: TRBV7-9
CDR3 protein: CASSPRGRDEQYF

V gene: TRBV15
CDR3 protein: CATSRIAGIRDTQYF

V gene: TRBV9
CDR3 protein: CASSVAQGDTGNTIYF

V gene: TRBV5-3
CDR3 protein: CARSLAGVAPRSTDTQYF

V gene: TRBV6-6
CDR3 protein: CASGLRTDGYTF

V gene: TRBV12-5
CDR3 protein: CASVQRGWTQETQYF

V gene: TRBV7-9
CDR3 protein: CASSLGTGRDTQYF

V gene: TRBV4-3
CDR3 protein: CASSQGPRGQGWQTQYF

V gene: TRBV5-1
CDR3 protein: CASSLAGGGEYEQYF

V gene: TRBV9
CDR3 protein: CASSGSGGGAASEQFF

V gene: TRBV6-1
CDR3 protein: CASSGRDSIQETQYF

V gene: TRBV5-8
CDR3 protein: CASSIRSLAGSSTDTQYF

V gene: TRBV5-4
CDR3 protein: CASRGQRSTDTQYF

V gene: TRBV6-1
CDR3 protein: CASSEDTGMSEKLFF

V gene: TRBV30
CDR3 protein: CAWTRSNYEQYF

V gene: TRBV4-2
CDR3 protein: CASSQATGTPTDTGELFF

V gene: TRBV19
CDR3 protein: CASSIHPDGVYNEQFF

V gene: TRBV5-6
CDR3 protein: CASSRDTNTEAFF

V gene: TRBV10-3
CDR3 protein: CAMGDSSYNEQFF

V gene: TRBV28
CDR3 protein: CASRGTGWDYEQYF

V gene: TRBV4-1
CDR3 protein: CASSQDGAGVPDTQYF